This T cell receptor (beta chain) was sequenced in a study of T cell responses to AZD1222 COVID-19 vaccine (dated by TCRdb to the early 2020s). Turning to the overall study: AZD1222 recipients given second doses at about 4 weeks or at about 12 weeks were pooled, since spike-specific TCR depth and breadth were not found to differ between the two schedules. Trial participants were enrolled by age into subgroups of 18-55, 56-69 and 70-plus years, and roughly 160, 29 and 62 TCR-sequenced participants, respectively, were included in these subgroups. TCR sequencing was performed for 230 to 250 trial participants, of whom 200 to 220 were given two doses of AZD1222 and approximately 25 were given two doses of MenACWY control vaccine. What the authors observed across the whole study: Reportedly, almost half of the unique spike-specific TCRs recognized epitopes lying outside the regions that are mutated in the B.1.351 and B.1.1.7 variants. After two AZD1222 doses, spike-specific TCR breadth and depth were significantly higher than at day 0 and than in MenACWY recipients. CD4 TCRs associated with the vaccine covered the entire spike protein, and the dominant responses were in regions 160-218 and 743-854. The 56-69-year group was small, and its depth increase did not reach significance, likely because of low power. Participants were mostly white British and included more females than males, and it was suggested by the authors that clonal diversity may have been underestimated. No day 14 peak-response samples were available, so repertoires were characterized only after the peak T cell response. Only a handful of AZD1222 recipients were SARS-CoV-2 seropositive at baseline, limiting conclusions about previously exposed vaccinees.

Details on this clone: There is no known antigen for this receptor. No clone much larger than this one lies a single base away; base qualities are absent.

Trimming at the junction amounts to 4 bases on V and 1 base on J, and the germline ends lie 17 bases apart. The germline V gene (reference sequence) sets CDR1 to SGHNT and CDR2 to YYREEE. The CDR3 spans 16 residues, from the cysteine through the phenylalanine. The entry retains the CDR3 DNA only, 48 bases that are in frame from base 1. The CDR3 regions of human TCRbeta chains were analyzed by immunosequencing. As for the authors' bioinformatics: TCRs in the repertoires were matched against a reference library of SARS-CoV-2-specific TCRs that had been generated with the MIRA antigen-specificity platform. Breadth was defined as the fraction of unique TCRs that were SARS-CoV-2-associated. Depth was defined as the fraction of total T cells that were SARS-CoV-2-associated. Using the MIRA data, each spike-specific TCR was mapped to the spike region that the TCR reacts to and placed in a CD4 or CD8 class. Log10-transformed breadth and depth values were compared by one-way ANOVA with Sidak's multiple comparisons tests. Not all clones reach the TCRdb copy of this immuneACCESS table, which keeps in-frame sequences only. Checked studies attribute under half of the gap to unresolved V genes and leave the rest unexplained. The D gene and trimming were derived from the DNA, and the V and J assignments and clone size from that table. The table for this sample lists some 160,000 clones; 75% to 95% of them were counted only once. The ten largest clones represent around 4.4% of the sample.

What this sample's time point label stands for: baseline before first vaccination. Samples from vaccinated people were obtained from the UK trials COV001 and COV002, which included a single-blind randomized controlled phase 2/3 trial of AZD1222 (ChAdOx1 nCoV-19) in healthy adults. For TCRbeta chain sequencing, PBMC samples were collected from trial participants at day 0 and at day 28 after the second dose. The origin of this receptor is an adult in good health. The sequence is built from TRBV5-4 and TRBJ1-1; TRBD1 might be the D gene, on 5 matching bases. The sample here was peripheral blood, taken on day 0 of AZD1222 vaccination. In nucleotide form, the sequence is TGTGCCAGCAGCCCGGGGACGGGCCGTAAGAACACTGAAGCTTTCTTT. Its protein reads: CASSPGTGRKNTEAFF. With the rest looked up from the reference TRBV5-4 and TRBJ1-1 genes rather than sequenced, the full variable domain is ETGVTQSPTHLIKTRGQQVTLRCSSQSGHNTVSWYQQALGQGPQFIFQYYREEENGRGNFPPRFSGLQFPNYSSELNVNALELDDSALYLCASSPGTGRKNTEAFFGQGTRLTVV.